The 32 T cell receptor beta chains below were found in one sample sequenced in a study of identifying expanded T cells in peripheral blood. Generated by immunoSEQ multiplex PCR, the TCRdb table keeps only in-frame clones and is missing some. Of about 100,000 clones in the sample, 88% were seen once. Specimen: blood. The source is a person between 18 and 75 years old in good health.

The chain has TRBV7-2 and TRBJ1-1, with TRBD1 identical over 7 bases. This CDR3 spans 15 amino acids. Germline CDR1 and CDR2: SGHTA and FQGNSA. J lost 5 bases, V lost 1 base, and 7 bases had no gene match. Written as DNA, the CDR3 is TGTGCCAGCAGCTTAGGGACAGGAATACCGACTGAAGCTTTCTTT. It is translated as CASSLGTGIPTEAFF.

This clone was observed once. The rearrangement uses TRBV19 and TRBJ1-1; D gene ambiguous. In germline, CDR1 is LNHDA, CDR2 SQIVND (reference sequence). The ends were cut back, 6 bases at V and 1 base at J, with 6 bases in the middle. The CDR3 loop spans 12 amino acids. The CDR3 sequence: CASRQRNTEAFF. The CDR3 DNA sequence: TGTGCCAGTAGGCAGAGGAACACTGAAGCTTTCTTT.

This clone was observed a single time. The chain recombines TRBV5-1 with TRBJ1-3; D is ambiguous. The CDR3 covers 15 residues. V gave up 4 bases and J gave up 3 bases, with 14 bases separating them. Germline CDR1 SGHRS, CDR2 YFSETQ. In DNA, the CDR3 is TGCGCCAGCAGCCCCGAGGTCGATCTTGGAAACACCATATATTTT. Its translation is CASSPEVDLGNTIYF.

The chain joins TRBV7-8 to TRBJ1-2; 10 positions match TRBD1. Losses at the gene ends were 0 bases for V and 4 bases for J; bases not matched to a gene: 5. CDR1 and CDR2 (germline): SGHVS, FQNEAQ. The CDR3 loop spans 16 amino acids. The CDR3 nucleotides read TGTGCCAGCAGCTTAGCGACAGGGACAGGGGCCTATGGCTACACCTTC. Its translation is CASSLATGTGAYGYTF.

This clone came up a few times. The chain couples TRBV19 to TRBJ1-3, with D unclear. Deletions cut 5 bases from V and 0 bases from J, with 8 bases between. The CDR3 is 14 amino acids. Germline V gene lookup returns CDR1 LNHDA and CDR2 SQIVND (reference sequence). The CDR3 DNA follows: TGTGCCAGTAGTGAGGTTTACTCTGGAAACACCATATATTTT. It is translated as CASSEVYSGNTIYF.

The genes are TRBV5-1 and TRBJ1-2; D not certain. CDR3 length: 16 amino acids. The V and J ends lost 1 base and 4 bases respectively, with 17 bases between them. Germline loops: CDR1 SGHRS, CDR2 YFSETQ. The CDR3 DNA is TGCGCCAGCAGCTTGTCGGGGTCCCCTATTAGCTATGGCTACACCTTC. It translates to CASSLSGSPISYGYTF.

CDR3 in amino acids: CASSQGRGIAKNIQYF. The CDR3 DNA follows: TGCGCCAGCAGCCAAGGCAGGGGAATAGCCAAAAACATTCAGTACTTC. This chain uses TRBV4-1 with TRBJ2-4; a weak D match, TRBD1 (6 bases). The CDR3 is 16 amino acids. Trimming pared 1 base from V and 0 bases from J, leaving 10 bases between. Germline V gene sequence: CDR1 MGHRA, CDR2 YSYEKL.

This clone was counted a single time. This sequence joins TRBV28 and TRBJ1-4; D gene unclear. V shed 3 bases and J shed 8 bases, with 10 bases lying between them. CDR1 and CDR2 (germline): MDHEN, SYDVKM. The CDR3 covers 13 residues. The CDR3 nucleotides are TGTGCCAGCAGTTTCGCAGGAGTCGAAAAACTGTTTTTT. Its translation: CASSFAGVEKLFF.

The gene calls are TRBV5-1 and TRBJ2-5, with unresolved D. CDR1 SGHRS and CDR2 YFSETQ come from the germline V gene. V was clipped by 1 base and J by 3 bases, with 4 bases between them. The CDR3 is 12 amino acids. For the CDR3, the DNA is TGCGCCAGCAGCTTGAAGAAAGAGACCCAGTACTTC. Protein product: CASSLKKETQYF.

CDR3 sequence (DNA): TGTGCCAGCAGCTTACCCGGGTCAGGCAGGGGTTCCTACAATGAGCAGTTCTTC. Its protein is CASSLPGSGRGSYNEQFF. The rearrangement joins TRBV13 to TRBJ2-1; tentative D call: TRBD1 (6 bases). CDR1 is PRHDT, CDR2 FYEKMQ, per germline (reference sequence). The CDR3 contains 18 residues. V was trimmed by 2 bases and J by 1 base, leaving 18 bases between them.

The V call is TRBV11-2, the J call TRBJ1-2; TRBD1 might be the D (5 bases). This CDR3 has 15 residues. The germline gives CDR1 SGHAT, CDR2 FQNNGV. Trimming pared 3 bases from V and 0 bases from J, leaving 11 bases between. Written as DNA, the CDR3 is TGTGCCAGCAGCTTTAAACTGGGGCCTAACTATGGCTACACCTTC. Its protein is CASSFKLGPNYGYTF.

This chain links TRBV2 with TRBJ2-5; 9 positions agree with TRBD1. This CDR3 spans 13 amino acids. CDR1 is SNHLY and CDR2 is FYNNEI in the germline V gene. Unmatched junction bases numbered 4, after V lost 8 bases and J lost 3 bases. CDR3 region: CASWGQGKETQYF. In nucleotides, the CDR3 is TGTGCCAGCTGGGGACAGGGAAAAGAGACCCAGTACTTC.

V usage is TRBV5-6 and J usage is TRBJ2-3; a weak D match, TRBD2 (5 bases). Trimming cost V 4 bases and J 0 bases, with 12 bases left between them. Germline V gene lookup returns CDR1 SGHDT and CDR2 YYEEEE. This CDR3 region has 15 residues. The CDR3 DNA follows: TGTGCCAGCAGCCTTGGGAGCCCCAGCACAGATACGCAGTATTTT. Its translation: CASSLGSPSTDTQYF.

The gene calls are TRBV15 and TRBJ1-5; 7 nucleotides line up with TRBD1. The CDR3 is 19 residues long. The junction had 14 bases not matched to a gene; V was cut back by 0 bases and J by 3 bases. Germline values: CDR1 LNHNV, CDR2 YYDKDF (reference sequence). The CDR3 DNA reads as TGTGCCACCAGCAGAGATGGGAACAGGGGCCTCCGCCTCAATCAGCCCCAGCATTTT. Protein sequence: CATSRDGNRGLRLNQPQHF.

On this clone itself: An end of the junction differs from the germline gene, which may be a read error. This chain uses TRBV6-5 with TRBJ1-2; D is uncertain. This CDR3 comprises 13 residues. Germline assignment: CDR1 MNHEY and CDR2 SVGAGI. CDR3 protein: CASSYSTHWGYTF. The CDR3 nucleotides are TGTGCCAGCAGCTACTCGACCCATTGGGGCTACACCTTC.

The genes are TRBV5-1 and TRBJ2-1; D may match TRBD1 or TRBD2 (5 bases each). The CDR3 runs 16 residues. With 4 bases removed from V and 1 base from J, the gap between germline ends came to 15 bases. Per the germline V gene, CDR1 is SGHRS and CDR2 is YFSETQ. The CDR3 region has the DNA TGCGCCAGCAGCGCGTTCGGGGCGGCGTCCTACAATGAGCAGTTCTTC. Translating it yields CASSAFGAASYNEQFF.

This chain connects TRBV6-1 to TRBJ2-3, with D perhaps matching TRBD2 (6 bases). V lost 7 bases and J 5 bases, leaving 16 bases between the germline ends. This CDR3 is 14 amino acids long. Germline loops: CDR1 MNHNS, CDR2 SASEGT. The CDR3 coding sequence is TGTGCCAGCAACCCTGGGGGGATTGGAGATACGCAGTATTTT. The encoded protein is CASNPGGIGDTQYF.

The CDR3 loop reads CASSLPSYEQYF. The CDR3 DNA follows: TGTGCCAGCAGCTTGCCCTCCTACGAGCAGTACTTC. The chain uses TRBV5-5 and TRBJ2-7; D is undetermined. With 1 base removed from V and 0 bases from J, the gap between germline ends came to 2 bases. Per the germline V gene, CDR1 is SGHKS and CDR2 is YYEKEE (reference sequence). There are 12 residues in the CDR3.

This clone was detected many times. As DNA, the CDR3 is TGCAGCGTGCCCTTAGGGCACGAGCAGTACTTC. It encodes CSVPLGHEQYF. This chain uses TRBV29-1 with TRBJ2-7, with D unresolved. The CDR3 spans 11 residues. Trimming removed 6 bases at V and 5 bases at J, with 11 bases between. The germline CDR1 and CDR2 sequences are SQVTM and ANQGSEA.

The V gene is TRBV7-2, the J gene TRBJ2-7; D is undetermined. There are 11 residues in the CDR3. Germline lookup yields CDR1 SGHTA and CDR2 FQGNSA. V was cut by 2 bases and J by 4 bases, with 3 bases left in between. The CDR3, as DNA: TGTGCCAGCAGCTTACTTTACGAGCAGTACTTC. Its protein product is CASSLLYEQYF.

This clone was detected once. J is TRBJ2-7 and V is TRBV27; 7 bases fit TRBD1. V was clipped by 6 bases and J by 2 bases; unmatched bases: 4. Germline CDR1 is MNHEY and CDR2 is SMNVEV (reference sequence). The CDR3 extends over 13 amino acids. The CDR3 coding sequence is TGTGCCAGCAGCTACAGGGGAACCTACGAGCAGTACTTC. It is translated as CASSYRGTYEQYF.

This rearrangement joins TRBV10-3 to TRBJ2-7, with a possible D match to TRBD2 (6 bases). Germline CDR1 ENHRY, CDR2 SYGVKD. V was pared by 7 bases and J by 6 bases, with 16 bases between. This CDR3 has 13 amino acids. This CDR3 reads CAINAAGQGEQYF. The DNA of the CDR3 is TGTGCCATCAACGCAGCGGGCCAGGGCGAGCAGTACTTC.

The chain carries TRBV4-2 and TRBJ2-1, with 14 positions matching TRBD2. From germline, CDR1 is LGHNA and CDR2 YNFKEQ. This CDR3 spans 16 amino acids. The trim removed 1 base at V and 7 bases at J, leaving 3 bases unmatched. The CDR3 is CASSQGTSGRRNEQFF. The CDR3 DNA is TGTGCCAGCAGCCAAGGGACTAGCGGGAGGAGGAATGAGCAGTTCTTC.

The J gene is TRBJ2-3, the V gene TRBV4-3, with D unclear. The V end lost 0 bases, the J end lost 0 bases, and 7 bases lay between the germline ends. Germline CDR1 reads LGHNA; CDR2 reads YSLEER. CDR3 length: 15 amino acids. The CDR3 nucleotides are TGCGCCAGCAGCCAAGAATTGGCCAGCACAGATACGCAGTATTTT. It yields the protein CASSQELASTDTQYF.

Written as DNA, the CDR3 is TGTGCCAGCAGCTTAGATCGCGCCGCCCGGGGCTATGGCTACACCTTC. This codes for CASSLDRAARGYGYTF. V is TRBV7-9 and J is TRBJ1-2; D is unclear. Trimming stripped 1 base from V and 4 bases from J, with 16 bases between. This CDR3 spans 16 amino acids. The germline V gene has CDR1 SEHNR and CDR2 FQNEAQ (reference sequence).

The CDR3 sequence: CASSLIGGSSSGELFF. CDR3 DNA: TGTGCCAGCAGCTTAATTGGCGGGAGTTCGAGCGGGGAGCTGTTTTTT. The J gene is TRBJ2-2, the V gene TRBV7-9; 7 bases fit TRBD2. The CDR3 runs to 16 residues. Trimming cost V 2 bases and J 7 bases; bases outside gene matches: 10. Germline CDR1 and CDR2: SEHNR and FQNEAQ (reference sequence).

The CDR3 spells CASSPVLLENTGELFF. CDR3 DNA sequence: TGTGCCAGCAGCCCGGTCCTACTTGAGAACACCGGGGAGCTGTTTTTT. This chain joins TRBV7-3 and TRBJ2-2; D not resolved. V gave up 5 bases and J gave up 1 base, with 14 bases separating them. Germline V gene lookup returns CDR1 SGHTA and CDR2 FQGTGA. CDR3 length: 16 residues.

V and J are TRBV15 and TRBJ2-7, with D perhaps TRBD1 (6 bases). The ends were cut back, 7 bases at V and 3 bases at J, with 13 bases in the middle. Germline V gene sequence: CDR1 LNHNV, CDR2 YYDKDF (reference sequence). CDR3 length: 13 amino acids. The CDR3 DNA reads TGTGCCACCACTGCCGACAGGAACTACGAGCAGTACTTC. Translated: CATTADRNYEQYF. Full variable domain (outside the CDR3, taken from reference TRBV15 and TRBJ2-7): DAMVIQNPRYQVTQFGKPVTLSCSQTLNHNVMYWYQQKSSQAPKLLFHYYDKDFNNEADTPDNFQSRRPNTSFCFLDIRSPGLGDTAMYLCATTADRNYEQYFGPGTRLTVT.

In this sample, this clone turned up a few times. V gene TRBV14 combines with J gene TRBJ1-2; D uncertain. The V end was cut by 3 bases, the J end by 6 bases, with 14 bases between. The CDR3 contains 14 residues. Germline CDR1 SGHDN, CDR2 FVKESK. As DNA, the CDR3 is TGTGCCAGCAGCCATCGGATGAGGGCCCATGGCTACACCTTC. Protein sequence: CASSHRMRAHGYTF. The variable domain in full, with the rest retrieved from reference TRBV14 and TRBJ1-2, is EAGVTQFPSHSVIEKGQTVTLRCDPISGHDNLYWYRRVMGKEIKFLLHFVKESKQDESGMPNNRFLAERTGGTYSTLKVQPAELEDSGVYFCASSHRMRAHGYTFGSGTRLTVV.

This chain joins TRBV7-9 and TRBJ2-7; D remains ambiguous. The CDR3 extends over 13 amino acids. The ends were cut back, 6 bases at V and 2 bases at J, with 11 bases in the middle. Germline V gene data show CDR1 as SEHNR and CDR2 as FQNEAQ (reference sequence). CDR3 protein: CASREEFTYEQYF. The CDR3 DNA reads TGTGCCAGCAGAGAGGAATTCACCTACGAGCAGTACTTC.

The chain links TRBV23-1 to TRBJ1-5, with 9 bases identical to TRBD1. TRBV23-1 is sorted into the ORF group, with uncertain function. V was clipped by 0 bases and J by 0 bases; unmatched bases: 6. The CDR3 runs to 18 residues. This chain's CDR3 is CASSQSQGAIYSNQPQHF. CDR3 in DNA: TGCGCCAGCAGTCAATCACAGGGGGCGATTTATAGCAATCAGCCCCAGCATTTT.

The chain is built from TRBV5-1 and TRBJ1-5; TRBD1 agrees at 8 bases. This CDR3 has 15 residues. Per the germline V gene, CDR1 is SGHRS and CDR2 is YFSETQ. V shed 3 bases, J shed 4 bases, and the junction held 6 bases outside the gene matches. The CDR3: CASSSGTGLNQPQHF. CDR3 nucleotides: TGCGCCAGCAGCTCTGGGACAGGCCTTAATCAGCCCCAGCATTTT.